This record covers a single TCR beta chain. It lacks a known antigen. Base qualities are not at hand, and no much larger clone is one base apart. Including cysteine and phenylalanine, the CDR3 has 14 amino acids. The entry retains the CDR3 DNA only, 42 bases that are in frame from base 1. The germline V gene sets CDR1 to SGHRS and CDR2 to YFSETQ. From V the trimming removes 4 bases and from J it removes 8 bases, while the gene matches leave 9 bases of the junction unaccounted for. The data were obtained in a study of shared clonotypes between healthy human individuals (dated by TCRdb to 2018 to 2020). Concerning the study at large: Three men and a couple of women, aged 18 to 49 years, made up the cohort. To increase sequencing depth and limit assay-specific biases, TCR repertoire library preparation and sequencing were carried out by different laboratories using diverse techniques. Each donor's leukapheresis produced roughly between roughly 0.85 and 9.5 billion PBMCs. For each donor, three plates each were used for CD4 naive and CD4 memory, two plates were used for CD8 naive, and one plate was used for CD8 memory. The study deeply sequenced blood TCR repertoires of several healthy adults to estimate repertoire size and the extent of clonotype sharing between individuals.

General study outcomes and caveats: Sampling was limited to blood, and TCR repertoires in tissue likely differ from TCR repertoires in blood. Across a few donors, 4.5% to 6.5% of naive CD4, more than 3% of naive CD8, approximately 2.5% of memory CD4, and approximately 0.4% of memory CD8 clonotypes were shared. Based on pairwise subsampling, the degree of clonotype sharing among donors was expected to be affected by sequencing depth. Larger estimated clonotype richness was generally found for naive subsets than for memory subsets. Compared with non-shared clonotypes, the clonotypes found in all four sorted-subset donors had higher generation probabilities. Even with the large sequencing depth, rarefaction of the sorted-subset datasets indicated that sequencing was incomplete. Because the study included only a small number of donors, the genetic and exposure-history diversity represented was limited.

Using the deep immunoSEQ assay, multiplex PCR amplified TCR CDR3 regions from genomic DNA. Extracted genomic DNA from each cell subset was spread evenly across all wells of several immunoSEQ 96-well plates, with each plate serving as a replicate. For sorted subsets, approximately 190 ng of genomic DNA, equivalent to roughly 33,000 T cell genomes, went into each replicate PCR. The purified libraries were quantified using a Qubit 3.0 fluorometer, sized with a Bioanalyzer 2100, and then quantified again using the KAPA Library Quantification kit. A separate single-read 150-cycle Illumina NextSeq 550 flow cell was used to sequence each immunoSEQ 96-well plate. Per the source publication's procedure: Because only junctional sequences without quality scores were contained in the immunoSEQ output, filtering matching that applied to full-length reads could not be performed. Sequences were annotated with PyIR, a Python wrapper for IgBLAST v1.9, using IMGT germline references to assign V/J genes and CDR3. Any read was removed if the V/J assignment was weak (E-value above 1e-6), the CDR3 was missing, or the read contained stop codons, out-of-frame junctions, or ambiguous translated residues. V3J clonotypes were defined as sequences sharing the same inferred V gene, J gene, and CDR3 amino acid sequence. Percentage overlap between repertoires was calculated by dividing the number of shared unique clonotypes by the size of the smaller repertoire. Three approaches were used to assess repertoire richness: RTK rarefaction, the Chao1 estimator, and Recon v2.1 estimates of unobserved clonotypes. For all TCRbeta clonotypes obtained by the gDNA method from a handful of donors, generation probabilities were computed with OLGA. Not all clones reach the TCRdb copy of this immuneACCESS table, which keeps in-frame sequences only. Checked studies attribute under half of the gap to unresolved V genes and leave the rest unexplained. That table supplies the V and J calls and clone size; D and trimming were determined from the DNA. The table for this sample lists millions of clones; roughly 94% of them were counted only once. The biggest ten clones account for under 0.15% of the sample.

The donors were healthy, HIV-negative adults with no recently reported acute infections or vaccinations. Only Caucasian adults living in Nashville, Tennessee, USA were represented among the donors. CD4+ T cells were enriched by magnetic negative selection, after which naive cells were positively selected on CD45RA and the negative fraction was taken as the memory subset. After blood collection by leukapheresis, PBMCs were isolated using Ficoll-Histopaque density gradient centrifugation and then cryopreserved in the vapor phase of liquid nitrogen. Analytical flow cytometry was used to check the purity and quantity of every magnetically sorted T cell population. From each sorted fraction, genomic DNA was isolated and quantified by UV absorbance on a Nanodrop 2000c.

The TCR was taken from a man younger than 35 in good health. The receptor chain draws on TRBV5-1 and TRBJ1-2, with 9 middle bases fitting TRBD1. The sequenced sample consisted of naive CD4+ T cells sorted from blood. The intended sense of this specimen's cell subset or site label: CD45RA+ positively selected. The DNA reads as follows: TGCGCCAGCAGCCTACCTACAGGGGGCCAGGGCTACACCTTC. It codes for CASSLPTGGQGYTF.